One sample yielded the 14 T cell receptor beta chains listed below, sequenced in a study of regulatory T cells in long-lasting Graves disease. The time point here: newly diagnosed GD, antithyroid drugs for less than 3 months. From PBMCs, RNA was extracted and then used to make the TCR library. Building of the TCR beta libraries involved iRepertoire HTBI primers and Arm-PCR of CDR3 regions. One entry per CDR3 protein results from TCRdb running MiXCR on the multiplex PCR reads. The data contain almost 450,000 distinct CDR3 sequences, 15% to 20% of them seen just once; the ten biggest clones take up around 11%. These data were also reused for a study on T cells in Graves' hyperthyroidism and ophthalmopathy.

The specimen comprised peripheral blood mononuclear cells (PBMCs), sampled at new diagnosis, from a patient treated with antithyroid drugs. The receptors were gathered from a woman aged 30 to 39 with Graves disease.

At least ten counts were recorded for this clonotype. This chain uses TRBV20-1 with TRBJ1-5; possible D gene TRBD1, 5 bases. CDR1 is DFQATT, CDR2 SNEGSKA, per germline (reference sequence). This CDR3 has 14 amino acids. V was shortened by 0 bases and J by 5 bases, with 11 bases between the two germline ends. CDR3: CSARDGTGDQPQHF. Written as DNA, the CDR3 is TGCAGTGCTAGAGATGGGACTGGGGATCAGCCCCAGCATTTT.

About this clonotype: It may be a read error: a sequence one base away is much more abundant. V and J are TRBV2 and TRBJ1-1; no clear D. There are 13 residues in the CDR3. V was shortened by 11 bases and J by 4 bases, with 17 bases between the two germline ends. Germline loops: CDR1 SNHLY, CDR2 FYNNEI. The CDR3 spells CAGAGRTRTEAFF. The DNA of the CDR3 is TGTGCCGGCGCCGGGCGGACGCGCACTGAAGCTTTCTTT.

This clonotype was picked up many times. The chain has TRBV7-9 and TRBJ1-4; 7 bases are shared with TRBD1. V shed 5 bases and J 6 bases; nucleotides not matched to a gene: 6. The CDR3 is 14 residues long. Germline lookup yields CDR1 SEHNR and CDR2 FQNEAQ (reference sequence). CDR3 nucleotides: TGTGCCAGCAGCACTGACAGGGTCGATGAAAAACTGTTTTTT. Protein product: CASSTDRVDEKLFF.

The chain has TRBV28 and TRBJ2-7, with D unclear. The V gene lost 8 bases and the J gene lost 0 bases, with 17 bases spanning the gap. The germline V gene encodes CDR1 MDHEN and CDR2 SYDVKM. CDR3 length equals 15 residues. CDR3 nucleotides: TGTGCCAGCCTGACCCCGGCAGGCGCCTCCTACGAGCAGTACTTC. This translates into CASLTPAGASYEQYF.

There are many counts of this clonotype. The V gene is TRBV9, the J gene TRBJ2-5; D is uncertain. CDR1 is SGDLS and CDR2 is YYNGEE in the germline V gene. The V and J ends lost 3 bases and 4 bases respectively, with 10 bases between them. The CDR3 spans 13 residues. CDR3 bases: TGTGCCAGCAGCGCCCGAGGTGGAGAGACCCAGTACTTC. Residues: CASSARGGETQYF.

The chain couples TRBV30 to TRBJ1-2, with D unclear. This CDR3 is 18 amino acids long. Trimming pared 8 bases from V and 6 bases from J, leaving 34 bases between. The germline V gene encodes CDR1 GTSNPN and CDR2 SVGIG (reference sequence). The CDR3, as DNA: TGTGCCAGTAGTGTTGGCAGGTACCGGGAAACAGCATTGAATGGCTACACCTTC. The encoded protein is CASSVGRYRETALNGYTF.

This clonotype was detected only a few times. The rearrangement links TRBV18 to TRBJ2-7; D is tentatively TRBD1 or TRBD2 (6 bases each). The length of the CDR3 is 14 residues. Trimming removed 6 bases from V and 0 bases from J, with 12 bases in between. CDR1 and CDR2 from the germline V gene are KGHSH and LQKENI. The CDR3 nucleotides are TGTGCCAGCTCTCCGGGGGCAGACTCCTACGAGCAGTACTTC. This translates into CASSPGADSYEQYF.

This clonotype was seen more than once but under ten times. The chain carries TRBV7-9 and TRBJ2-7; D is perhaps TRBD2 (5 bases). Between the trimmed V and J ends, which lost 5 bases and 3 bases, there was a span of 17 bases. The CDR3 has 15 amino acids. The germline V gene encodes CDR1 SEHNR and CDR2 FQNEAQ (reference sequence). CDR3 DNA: TGTGCCAGCAGCGTAGGGATCGGGGTTATCTACGAGCAGTACTTC. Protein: CASSVGIGVIYEQYF.

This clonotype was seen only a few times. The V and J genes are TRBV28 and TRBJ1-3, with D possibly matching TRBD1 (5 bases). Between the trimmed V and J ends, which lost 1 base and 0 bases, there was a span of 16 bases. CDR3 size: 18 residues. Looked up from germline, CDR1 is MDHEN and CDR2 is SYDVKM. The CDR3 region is CASSLLTWRQLSGNTIYF. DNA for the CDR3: TGTGCCAGCAGTTTATTAACTTGGAGACAGCTCTCTGGAAACACCATATATTTT.

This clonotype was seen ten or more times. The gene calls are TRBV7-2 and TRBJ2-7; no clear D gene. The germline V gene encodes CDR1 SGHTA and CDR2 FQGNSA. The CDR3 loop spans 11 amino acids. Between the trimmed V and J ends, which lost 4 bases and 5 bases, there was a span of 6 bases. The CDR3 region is CASSSLHEQYF. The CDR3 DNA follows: TGTGCCAGCAGCTCACTCCACGAGCAGTACTTC.

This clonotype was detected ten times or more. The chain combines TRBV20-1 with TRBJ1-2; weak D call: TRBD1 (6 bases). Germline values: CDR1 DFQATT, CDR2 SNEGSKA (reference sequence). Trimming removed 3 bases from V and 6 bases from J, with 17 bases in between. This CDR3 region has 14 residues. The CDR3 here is CSASGLWGRNGYTF. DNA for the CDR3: TGCAGTGCTAGTGGCTTATGGGGGCGGAATGGCTACACCTTC.

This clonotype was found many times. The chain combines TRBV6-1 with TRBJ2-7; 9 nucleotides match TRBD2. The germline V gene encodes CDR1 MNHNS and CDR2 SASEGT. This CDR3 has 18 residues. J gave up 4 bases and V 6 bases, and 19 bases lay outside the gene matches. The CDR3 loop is CASRGTSSVSGSIYEQYF. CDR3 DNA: TGTGCCAGCAGAGGGACTAGCAGCGTCTCGGGGTCCATTTACGAGCAGTACTTC.

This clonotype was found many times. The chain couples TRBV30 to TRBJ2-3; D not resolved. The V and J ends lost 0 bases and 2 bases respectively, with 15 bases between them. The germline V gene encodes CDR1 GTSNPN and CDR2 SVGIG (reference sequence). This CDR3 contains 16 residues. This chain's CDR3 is CAWSVPRKRNTDTQYF. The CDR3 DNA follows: TGTGCCTGGAGTGTACCCCGGAAAAGAAACACAGATACGCAGTATTTT.

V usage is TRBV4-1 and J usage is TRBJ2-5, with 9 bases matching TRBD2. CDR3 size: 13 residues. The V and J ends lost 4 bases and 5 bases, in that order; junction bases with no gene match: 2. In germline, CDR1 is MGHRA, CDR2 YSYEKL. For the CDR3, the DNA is TGCGCCAGCAGCCCAGGACTAGCGGAGACCCAGTACTTC. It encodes CASSPGLAETQYF.